One and the same sample provided the 12 T cell receptor beta chains below, sequenced in a study of human CD8 memory T cell subsets. A UMI-labeled 5' RACE approach was the method that produced the TCR beta libraries. TCRdb re-called the 5' RACE reads; every CDR3 protein appears as one record, without DNA. This sample's table has about 10,000 distinct CDR3 sequences. Sequencing was done on a sample of CD8+ stem-like memory T cells (TSCM and TCM) sorted from PBMCs. Subset specified: stem-like memory CD8 T cells (TSTEM), CCR7+ PD-1- TIGIT-. All receptors come from a human donor in good health.

This rearrangement joins TRBV11-2 to TRBJ2-5; TCRdb's D gene call, TRBD2, goes unchecked for lack of DNA. This CDR3 spans 15 amino acids. CDR1 is SGHAT, CDR2 FQNNGV, per germline. This CDR3 is CASSFSSSAQETQYF.

The J gene is TRBJ2-2, the V gene TRBV5-6. There are 12 residues in the CDR3. Germline CDR1 SGHDT, CDR2 YYEEEE. CDR3: CASSSYTGELFF.

The V and J genes are TRBV7-9 and TRBJ2-3; absent DNA, TCRdb's TRBD2 call cannot be checked. In germline, CDR1 is SEHNR, CDR2 FQNEAQ (reference sequence). The CDR3 runs 16 residues. The CDR3 spells CASSLEEAGVADTQYF.

The CDR3 protein is CASSPGTYEQYF. The chain is built from TRBV14 and TRBJ2-7; TCRdb selects TRBD1, and the lack of DNA leaves this call unchecked. Germline-derived CDR1 and CDR2 are SGHDN and FVKESK. The CDR3 loop spans 12 amino acids. Drawing the rest from reference TRBV14 and TRBJ2-7, the complete variable domain is EAGVTQFPSHSVIEKGQTVTLRCDPISGHDNLYWYRRVMGKEIKFLLHFVKESKQDESGMPNNRFLAERTGGTYSTLKVQPAELEDSGVYFCASSPGTYEQYFGPGTRLTVT.

The V and J genes are TRBV10-2 and TRBJ1-2; TCRdb gives TRBD1 as the D gene, but with no DNA this cannot be confirmed. CDR1 and CDR2 from the germline V gene are WSHSY and SAAADI. This CDR3 is built from 12 residues. CDR3 residues: CASSEGGYGYTF.

CDR3: CASSLGAGMYIEQYF. The V gene is TRBV7-2, the J gene TRBJ2-7; as DNA is missing, the TRBD1 call by TCRdb cannot be tested. The CDR3 is 15 residues long. CDR1 is SGHTA, CDR2 FQGNSA, per germline.

The chain uses TRBV14 and TRBJ1-2; the TCRdb D gene call, TRBD1, has no DNA to confirm it. Germline V gene lookup returns CDR1 SGHDN and CDR2 FVKESK. The CDR3 consists of 15 residues. Here the CDR3 reads CASSQDRGANYGYTF.

The V call is TRBV6-2 or TRBV6-3, the J call TRBJ2-7; the D call from TCRdb, TRBD2, cannot be confirmed without DNA. The CDR3 totals 14 residues. CDR1 and CDR2 from the germline V gene are MNHEY and SVGEGT. The CDR3 reads CASSEEGSSYEQYF.

This chain uses TRBV7-9 with TRBJ1-1. CDR3 length equals 13 residues. Germline assignment: CDR1 SEHNR and CDR2 FQNEAQ (reference sequence). This CDR3 reads CASSLVANTEAFF.

This chain connects TRBV9 to TRBJ2-1; TCRdb outputs TRBD1, but without DNA this stays unchecked. The CDR3 extends over 14 amino acids. CDR1 SGDLS and CDR2 YYNGEE come from the germline V gene. This CDR3 is CASSPGGDYNEQFF.

The CDR3 loop reads CASSLRGGGTDTQYF. The chain recombines TRBV5-4 with TRBJ2-3; the D call of TRBD2 rests on TCRdb alone, since no DNA is present to check it. The CDR3 totals 15 residues. Germline V gene data show CDR1 as SGHNT and CDR2 as YYREEE (reference sequence).

The rearrangement uses TRBV6-1 and TRBJ2-7. CDR1 is MNHNS and CDR2 is SASEGT in the germline V gene. The CDR3 runs to 13 residues. This CDR3 reads CASSPKDTYEQYF.